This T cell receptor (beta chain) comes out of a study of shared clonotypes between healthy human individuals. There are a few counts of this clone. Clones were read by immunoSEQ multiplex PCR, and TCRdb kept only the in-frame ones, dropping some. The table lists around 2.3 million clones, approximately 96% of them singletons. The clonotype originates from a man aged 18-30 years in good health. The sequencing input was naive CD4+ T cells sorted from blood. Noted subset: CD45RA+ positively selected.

The CDR3 loop is CASSVAEAGGRDTQYF. CDR3 in DNA: TGTGCCAGCAGCGTAGCGGAAGCGGGAGGGCGAGATACGCAGTATTTT. The genes are TRBV9 and TRBJ2-3, with 10 nucleotides matching TRBD2. This CDR3 contains 16 residues. Per germline, CDR1 SGDLS and CDR2 YYNGEE. The junction had 6 bases not matched to a gene; V was cut back by 0 bases and J by 5 bases.